The rows below give T cell receptor beta chains drawn from one sample of a study of PD-L1 blockade in urothelial cancer. The data were produced by immunoSEQ multiplex PCR, yet TCRdb's version contains in-frame clones alone and is incomplete. This table holds tens of thousands of clones, roughly 82% found once. Sample: PBMCs, taken around atezolizumab (anti-PD-L1) treatment. These receptors all stem from a man aged 55 to 69 with urothelial cancer. Each CDR3 is given with its conserved first and last residue. Each record gives: D gene, V gene, clone size, J gene, CDR3 DNA, CDR3 protein. The D gene is left open where the match is weak. Not every row has a clone size; where given, it reads once, few, many or a size class.

d_call: TRBD2
v_call: TRBV7-6
clone_size: -
j_call: TRBJ2-7
cdr3_nt: TGTGCCAGCAGCACGGGACTAGCGGGAGGCCACTCCTACGAGCAGTACTTC
cdr3_aa: CASSTGLAGGHSYEQYF

d_call: TRBD2
v_call: TRBV7-2
clone_size: -
j_call: TRBJ2-1
cdr3_nt: TGTGCCAGCAGCTTATCGGCTAGCGGGGTCTTCGAGCAGTTCTTC
cdr3_aa: CASSLSASGVFEQFF

d_call: TRBD1
v_call: TRBV9
clone_size: -
j_call: TRBJ1-2
cdr3_nt: TGTGCCAGCAGCGCGAAGGGACAGCTTAACTATGGCTACACCTTC
cdr3_aa: CASSAKGQLNYGYTF

d_call: -
v_call: TRBV19
clone_size: -
j_call: TRBJ1-4
cdr3_nt: TGTGCCAGTAGTATCGGCCAGGGTCTTATTAATGAAAAACTGTTTTTT
cdr3_aa: CASSIGQGLINEKLFF

d_call: TRBD2
v_call: TRBV18
clone_size: once
j_call: TRBJ2-1
cdr3_nt: TGTGCCAGCTCACCGACTAGCGGGGGGTTCTACAATGAGCAGTTCTTC
cdr3_aa: CASSPTSGGFYNEQFF

d_call: -
v_call: TRBV11-2
clone_size: -
j_call: TRBJ2-4
cdr3_nt: TGTGCCAGCAGCCCGGACCGAGGGATTCAGTACTTC
cdr3_aa: CASSPDRGIQYF

d_call: TRBD1
v_call: TRBV7-2
clone_size: -
j_call: TRBJ1-2
cdr3_nt: TGTGCCAGCAGCTTAGTGTTCGGGGACAGGGGGCCCTATGGCTACACCTTC
cdr3_aa: CASSLVFGDRGPYGYTF

d_call: -
v_call: TRBV21-1
clone_size: -
j_call: TRBJ2-7
cdr3_nt: TGTGCCAGCAGCTCTGGGGATGGCAGGGGAATCGCCTACGAGCAGTACTTC
cdr3_aa: CASSSGDGRGIAYEQYF

d_call: -
v_call: TRBV7-3
clone_size: -
j_call: TRBJ1-1
cdr3_nt: TGTGCCAGCAGCTTAAATTTGGGGCAGAGCACTGAAGCTTTCTTT
cdr3_aa: CASSLNLGQSTEAFF

d_call: TRBD1
v_call: TRBV7-2
clone_size: -
j_call: TRBJ2-6
cdr3_nt: TGTGCCAGCACCCAGGACAGGCTGGCGAGGGCCAACGTCCTGACTTTC
cdr3_aa: CASTQDRLARANVLTF

d_call: -
v_call: TRBV5-1
clone_size: few
j_call: TRBJ2-3
cdr3_nt: TGCGCCAGCAGCATACAGATCTCAAGCTTCGATACGCAGTATTTT
cdr3_aa: CASSIQISSFDTQYF

d_call: -
v_call: TRBV19
clone_size: -
j_call: TRBJ2-1
cdr3_nt: TGTGCCAGTAGTGGCGGCGGGACAGATCACTTTTGGCAGTTCTTC
cdr3_aa: CASSGGGTDHFWQFF

d_call: TRBD1
v_call: TRBV5-1
clone_size: -
j_call: TRBJ2-7
cdr3_nt: TGCGCCAGCAGCGGACAGGGGATCGACGAGCAGTACTTC
cdr3_aa: CASSGQGIDEQYF

d_call: TRBD2
v_call: TRBV29-1
clone_size: -
j_call: TRBJ2-7
cdr3_nt: TGCAGCGTTGCCTTGTTACTAGCGGGAGTGGGAGAGCAGTACTTC
cdr3_aa: CSVALLLAGVGEQYF

d_call: -
v_call: TRBV30
clone_size: -
j_call: TRBJ1-1
cdr3_nt: TGTGCCTGGAAAGCAGGGAACACTGAAGCTTTCTTT
cdr3_aa: CAWKAGNTEAFF

d_call: TRBD1
v_call: TRBV30
clone_size: -
j_call: TRBJ1-4
cdr3_nt: TGTGCCCAACGAGACAGGGTTAATGAAAAACTGTTTTTT
cdr3_aa: CAQRDRVNEKLFF

d_call: TRBD1
v_call: TRBV9
clone_size: -
j_call: TRBJ2-4
cdr3_nt: TGTGCCAGCAGCGGGAACAGGGGCCCCGAAAACATTCAGTACTTC
cdr3_aa: CASSGNRGPENIQYF

d_call: TRBD1
v_call: TRBV5-1
clone_size: few
j_call: TRBJ1-1
cdr3_nt: TGCGCCAGCAGCCTTGACAGGGACGCTGAAGCTTTCTTT
cdr3_aa: CASSLDRDAEAFF

d_call: TRBD1
v_call: TRBV10-1
clone_size: few
j_call: TRBJ1-2
cdr3_nt: TGCGCCAGCAGTGAGACAGGGGGGATAGATGGCTACACCTTC
cdr3_aa: CASSETGGIDGYTF

d_call: TRBD2
v_call: TRBV7-8
clone_size: -
j_call: TRBJ2-3
cdr3_nt: TGTGCCAGCAGCATAGGGACTAGCGGGATCACAGATACGCAGTATTTT
cdr3_aa: CASSIGTSGITDTQYF

d_call: -
v_call: TRBV5-1
clone_size: -
j_call: TRBJ1-1
cdr3_nt: TGCGCCAGCAGCATCAAGAACACTGAAGCTTTCTTT
cdr3_aa: CASSIKNTEAFF

d_call: TRBD2
v_call: TRBV5-6
clone_size: -
j_call: TRBJ2-1
cdr3_nt: TGTGCCAGCAGCTTGGCTAGCGGGAGGTCTAATGAGCAGTTCTTC
cdr3_aa: CASSLASGRSNEQFF

d_call: TRBD1
v_call: TRBV7-2
clone_size: -
j_call: TRBJ1-2
cdr3_nt: TGTGCCAGCAGCTTTCCAGGGGGCAGCTATGGCTACACCTTC
cdr3_aa: CASSFPGGSYGYTF

d_call: TRBD1
v_call: TRBV11-2
clone_size: -
j_call: TRBJ2-7
cdr3_nt: TGTGCCAGCAGCCGGGACAGGGTAAGCTCCTACGAGCAGTACTTC
cdr3_aa: CASSRDRVSSYEQYF

d_call: -
v_call: TRBV7-9
clone_size: -
j_call: TRBJ1-2
cdr3_nt: TGTGCCAGCAGCTTTGACGACAATAACTATGGCTACACCTTC
cdr3_aa: CASSFDDNNYGYTF

d_call: -
v_call: TRBV9
clone_size: -
j_call: TRBJ1-4
cdr3_nt: TGTGCCAGCAGCGTAGACGGGACAAATGAAAAACTGTTTTTT
cdr3_aa: CASSVDGTNEKLFF

d_call: -
v_call: TRBV7-2
clone_size: -
j_call: TRBJ1-2
cdr3_nt: TGTGCCAGCAGCTGGGGGGGCGCCGGGGATGGCTACACCTTC
cdr3_aa: CASSWGGAGDGYTF

d_call: -
v_call: TRBV15
clone_size: -
j_call: TRBJ1-2
cdr3_nt: TGTGCCACCAGCAGAGATAGTGGAGGTGTTTATGGCTACACCTTC
cdr3_aa: CATSRDSGGVYGYTF

d_call: TRBD1
v_call: TRBV27
clone_size: -
j_call: TRBJ1-3
cdr3_nt: TGTGCCAGCAGCCGATCGTTCGACAGGGCTGGAAACACCATATATTTT
cdr3_aa: CASSRSFDRAGNTIYF

d_call: -
v_call: TRBV6-1
clone_size: -
j_call: TRBJ2-3
cdr3_nt: TGTGCCAGCAGTGCCAGGGTCTCCACAGATACGCAGTATTTT
cdr3_aa: CASSARVSTDTQYF

d_call: -
v_call: TRBV5-5
clone_size: -
j_call: TRBJ1-4
cdr3_nt: TGTGCCAGCAGCTTGGGACATGGCAGGGAAAAACTGTTTTTT
cdr3_aa: CASSLGHGREKLFF

d_call: -
v_call: TRBV10-1
clone_size: -
j_call: TRBJ2-1
cdr3_nt: TGCGCCAGCAGTGACCCGAACGGACAAGGATATCACAATGAGCAGTTCTTC
cdr3_aa: CASSDPNGQGYHNEQFF

d_call: -
v_call: TRBV5-6
clone_size: -
j_call: TRBJ1-4
cdr3_nt: TGTGCCAGCAGGAGCTTGCCTCAGGGGACAACTAATGAAAAACTGTTTTTT
cdr3_aa: CASRSLPQGTTNEKLFF

d_call: TRBD2
v_call: TRBV6-5
clone_size: -
j_call: TRBJ2-1
cdr3_nt: TGTGCCAGCTTTGAGCGGGGGGGCTGGGCGCAGCAGTTCTTC
cdr3_aa: CASFERGGWAQQFF

d_call: -
v_call: TRBV19
clone_size: -
j_call: TRBJ1-5
cdr3_nt: TGTGCCAGTAGTATGCGGGCAGGTCCCAATCAGCCCCAGCATTTT
cdr3_aa: CASSMRAGPNQPQHF

d_call: -
v_call: TRBV19
clone_size: -
j_call: TRBJ2-1
cdr3_nt: TGTGCCAGTAGTACCGGACTCACACCGGATGAGCAGTTCTTC
cdr3_aa: CASSTGLTPDEQFF